This T cell receptor beta chain was identified in a study of shared clonotypes between healthy human individuals. On the study more broadly: CD8 memory received one plate per donor, CD8 naive two, CD4 memory three and CD4 naive three. Study-level findings and limits: Larger estimated richness was generally recorded for naive subsets relative to memory subsets.

Here immunoSEQ multiplex PCR was the method, and the copy in TCRdb shows in-frame clones only, minus some. The table shows some 2,000,000 clones, with about 95% occurring only once. This CDR3 region has 12 residues. Trimming removed 6 bases from V and 6 bases from J, with 12 bases in between. Naive CD8 cells lacked CD45RO and underwent positive selection for CCR7, leaving out terminally differentiated effector memory CD45RA+ cells. All the donors were Caucasian adults who lived in Nashville, Tennessee. Regarding this clone: Its antigen is currently unknown.

The rearrangement joins TRBV23-1 to TRBJ2-7; D is undetermined. TRBV23-1 is flagged as an ORF with uncertain function. This sequence was found in a man aged 18 to 30 in good health. Sequences were obtained from naive CD8+ T cells sorted from blood. CDR3 nucleotides: TGCGCCAGCAGAAGGGTATCTGGCGAGCAGTACTTC. The encoded protein is CASRRVSGEQYF.